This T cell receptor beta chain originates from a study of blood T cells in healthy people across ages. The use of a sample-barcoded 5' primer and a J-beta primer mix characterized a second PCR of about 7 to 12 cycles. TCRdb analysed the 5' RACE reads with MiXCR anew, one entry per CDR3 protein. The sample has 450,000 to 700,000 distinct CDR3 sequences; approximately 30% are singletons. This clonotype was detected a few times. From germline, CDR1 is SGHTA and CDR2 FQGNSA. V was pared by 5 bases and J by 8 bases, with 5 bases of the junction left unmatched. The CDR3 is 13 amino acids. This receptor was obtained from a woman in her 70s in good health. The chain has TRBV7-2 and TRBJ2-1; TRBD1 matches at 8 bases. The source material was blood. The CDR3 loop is CASSIQGGDEQFF. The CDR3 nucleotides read TGTGCCAGCAGCATACAGGGGGGAGATGAGCAGTTCTTC.